The clone carrying this T cell receptor beta chain was observed a few times. The target antigen is unknown. A second about 6 to 12 cycle PCR used barcoded and J-beta primers. The template-switch adaptor, which had 12 random nucleotides, put a tag on each cDNA molecule. MiXCR was run by TCRdb on the 5' RACE reads, yielding one entry per CDR3 protein. The sample yields roughly 1.5 million distinct CDR3 sequences, under 55% seen once. Per germline, CDR1 MRHNA and CDR2 SNTAGT. This CDR3 is built from 13 residues. V was trimmed by 0 bases and J by 5 bases, leaving 8 bases between them. The data stem from a study of blood T cells in healthy people across ages. Study-level findings and limits: Long-lived donors exceeded aged donors in naive CD4+ cells and diversity.

RNA extraction gave at least 5 micrograms of total RNA per sample. The chain combines TRBV6-4 with TRBJ2-7, with D uncertain. The sequenced sample was blood. This sequence originates from a woman aged 18-30 years in good health. The CDR3 reads CASSDSIEHEQYF. The CDR3 DNA sequence: TGTGCCAGCAGTGACTCGATCGAGCACGAGCAGTACTTC.